One T cell receptor (beta chain) is described in this entry. This receptor's antigen is unknown. Base qualities were left out, and no much larger clone turns up one base away. This specimen belongs to a study of T cell responses to AZD1222 COVID-19 vaccine (dated by TCRdb to the early 2020s). With respect to the entire study: A total of over 230 trial participants underwent TCR sequencing, of whom about 210 had received two doses of AZD1222 and about 26 had received two doses of the MenACWY control vaccine. Trial participants were enrolled by age into 18-55, 56-69 and 70-plus year subgroups, with approximately 160, 26 and 62 TCR-sequenced participants respectively.

The CDR3 regions of human TCRbeta chains were analyzed by immunosequencing. Under the source paper's analysis protocol: Repertoire TCRs were matched against a reference library of SARS-CoV-2-specific TCRs generated with the MIRA antigen-specificity platform. Breadth was defined as the fraction of unique TCRs that were SARS-CoV-2-associated, and depth was defined as the fraction of total T cells that were SARS-CoV-2-associated. Using the MIRA data, every spike-specific TCR was mapped to the spike region that the TCR reacted to and assigned to either a CD4 or a CD8 class. Log10-transformed breadth and depth values were compared by one-way ANOVA with Sidak's multiple comparisons tests. The source is immuneACCESS, and TCRdb retained only in-frame sequences with V and J called. Part of the clones is not carried over; for the studies checked, unresolved V genes explain less than half of this, and the remainder is unexplained. V and J calls and clone size are as listed in that table; D and trimming were resolved from the DNA. This sample has 90,000 to 150,000 clones in its table, and roughly nine tenths of those were observed once. Together, the top ten hold under 3% of the sample.

What the research found in general, with its limitations: The vaccine-associated CD4 TCRs covered the entire spike protein, and the dominant responses fell in regions 160-218 and 743-854. In the small 56-69-year group, the increase in depth fell short of significance, most likely because of low power. Conclusions about previously exposed vaccinees are limited because only six or seven AZD1222 recipients were SARS-CoV-2 seropositive at baseline. Spike-specific TCR breadth and depth rose significantly after two AZD1222 doses compared with day 0 and with MenACWY recipients. Because no day 14 peak-response samples were available, the repertoires could be characterized only after the peak T cell response. Participants were mostly white British, with more females than males. The authors suggested clonal diversity may have been underestimated. Reportedly, close to half of the unique spike-specific TCRs recognized epitopes lying outside the regions that are mutated in the B.1.351 and B.1.1.7 variants.

This specimen's time point label, interpreted: about 28 days (+/-7) after the second vaccine dose. AZD1222 recipients with second doses at about 4 weeks or about 12 weeks were pooled, because spike-specific TCR depth and breadth did not differ between schedules. Vaccinee samples were obtained from the UK trials COV001 and COV002, which included a single-blind randomized controlled phase 2/3 trial of AZD1222 (ChAdOx1 nCoV-19) in healthy adults. For TCRbeta chain sequencing, PBMC samples were collected from trial participants at day 0 and at day 28 after the second dose. A distance of 6 bases separates the germline ends of V and J, which lose 6 bases and 3 bases respectively. The CDR3 covers 12 residues, taking in both the cysteine and the phenylalanine. This entry keeps only the CDR3 DNA: 36 bases, framed from base 1. CDR1 and CDR2 (LNHDA, SQIVND) derive from the germline V gene (reference sequence).

The sequencing used peripheral blood, collected 28 days after the second AZD1222 dose. The origin of this receptor is an adult who received the AZD1222 COVID-19 vaccine. The chain employs TRBV19 and TRBJ1-5, with an unclear D gene assignment. The nucleotide sequence reads TGTGCCAGTAGAGAGTACAATCAGCCCCAGCATTTT. It translates as CASREYNQPQHF.